A selection of T cell receptor beta chains follows, all from one sample in a study of T cell repertoires in cytomegalovirus infection. MiXCR, run by TCRdb on the reads, gives a single entry per CDR3 protein. Of over 200,000 distinct CDR3 sequences in the sample, about an eighth were seen once. Sequencing used PBMCs. Receptors originate from a human donor in good health (CMV status not recorded). Some clones in this sample may be carry-over from other donors' samples. CDR3s include the opening cysteine and the closing phenylalanine or tryptophan. Fields, in order: J gene, D gene, V gene, clone size, CDR3 length, CDR3 protein, CDR3 DNA. A D gene is named only where the DNA matches it firmly. Clone size is not always given. Where it is, it says once, few, many or a class for expanded clones.

j_call: TRBJ2-4; d_call: TRBD2; v_call: TRBV7-9; clone_size: .; cdr3_length: 20; cdr3_aa: CASSLALGLAGQLAKNIQYF; cdr3_nt: TGTGCCAGCAGCTTAGCGCTGGGCCTAGCGGGACAACTAGCCAAAAACATTCAGTACTTC
j_call: TRBJ2-1; d_call: TRBD2; v_call: TRBV6-1; clone_size: many; cdr3_length: 17; cdr3_aa: CASSHTSAGGPRNEQFF; cdr3_nt: TGTGCCAGCAGTCACACTTCTGCGGGAGGGCCGAGGAATGAGCAGTTCTTC
j_call: TRBJ1-2; d_call: .; v_call: TRBV12-5; clone_size: many; cdr3_length: 14; cdr3_aa: CASGLTAVNYGYTF; cdr3_nt: TGTGCTAGTGGTCTGACAGCCGTTAACTATGGCTACACCTTC
j_call: TRBJ1-1; d_call: TRBD1; v_call: TRBV7-9; clone_size: few; cdr3_length: 14; cdr3_aa: CASRDREGNTEAFF; cdr3_nt: TGTGCCAGCAGAGACAGGGAGGGGAACACTGAAGCTTTCTTT
j_call: TRBJ1-1; d_call: TRBD1; v_call: TRBV6-6; clone_size: many; cdr3_length: 15; cdr3_aa: CASSYSGQGFTEAFF; cdr3_nt: TGTGCCAGCAGTTACTCGGGACAGGGGTTCACTGAAGCTTTCTTT
j_call: TRBJ2-3; d_call: TRBD2; v_call: TRBV7-2; clone_size: many; cdr3_length: 16; cdr3_aa: CASSLALAGATDTQYF; cdr3_nt: TGTGCCAGCAGCTTAGCGCTAGCGGGAGCCACAGATACGCAGTATTTT
j_call: TRBJ1-1; d_call: .; v_call: TRBV6-2/TRBV6-3; clone_size: many; cdr3_length: 15; cdr3_aa: CASSLPGAGEAEAFF; cdr3_nt: TGTGCCAGCTCCCTTCCGGGCGCAGGGGAAGCTGAAGCTTTCTTT
j_call: TRBJ2-5; d_call: .; v_call: TRBV6-5; clone_size: few; cdr3_length: 15; cdr3_aa: CASSYSRTSFETQYF; cdr3_nt: TGTGCCAGCAGTTACTCAAGGACATCTTTTGAGACCCAGTACTTC
j_call: TRBJ2-7; d_call: TRBD2; v_call: TRBV12-3/TRBV12-4; clone_size: many; cdr3_length: 15; cdr3_aa: CASSPVAGDHYEQYF; cdr3_nt: TGTGCCAGCAGTCCAGTAGCGGGAGACCACTACGAGCAGTACTTC
j_call: TRBJ2-5; d_call: .; v_call: TRBV29-1; clone_size: few; cdr3_length: 13; cdr3_aa: CSVEVTVGETQYF; cdr3_nt: TGCAGCGTTGAGGTAACTGTAGGAGAGACCCAGTACTTC
j_call: TRBJ1-1; d_call: .; v_call: TRBV28; clone_size: few; cdr3_length: 12; cdr3_aa: CASTVGELEAFF; cdr3_nt: TGTGCCAGCACCGTCGGGGAGCTTGAAGCTTTCTTT
j_call: TRBJ2-7; d_call: TRBD2; v_call: TRBV27; clone_size: .; cdr3_length: 15; cdr3_aa: CASSLSNSGTYEQYF; cdr3_nt: TGTGCCAGCAGTTTATCGAATAGCGGGACTTACGAGCAGTACTTC
j_call: TRBJ1-2; d_call: .; v_call: TRBV28; clone_size: .; cdr3_length: 14; cdr3_aa: CASRARVSSYGYTF; cdr3_nt: TGTGCCAGTCGGGCCCGAGTATCCTCCTATGGCTACACCTTC
j_call: TRBJ2-5; d_call: TRBD2; v_call: TRBV6-2/TRBV6-3; clone_size: .; cdr3_length: 17; cdr3_aa: CASRQQLRAGVQETQYF; cdr3_nt: TGTGCCAGCAGGCAACAACTTCGAGCGGGAGTGCAAGAGACCCAGTACTTC
j_call: TRBJ2-2; d_call: TRBD1; v_call: TRBV7-9; clone_size: many; cdr3_length: 16; cdr3_aa: CASSSTGAYYTGELFF; cdr3_nt: TGTGCCAGCAGCTCGACAGGGGCCTACTACACCGGGGAGCTGTTTTTT
j_call: TRBJ1-1; d_call: .; v_call: TRBV11-2; clone_size: many; cdr3_length: 14; cdr3_aa: CASSLRALNTEAFF; cdr3_nt: TGTGCCAGCAGCTTACGGGCCTTGAACACTGAAGCTTTCTTT
j_call: TRBJ1-1; d_call: .; v_call: TRBV6-2/TRBV6-3; clone_size: once; cdr3_length: 15; cdr3_aa: CASSSPVGGSPEAFF; cdr3_nt: TGTGCCAGCAGTTCCCCTGTTGGGGGGTCCCCTGAAGCTTTCTTT
j_call: TRBJ2-2; d_call: TRBD2; v_call: TRBV6-2/TRBV6-3; clone_size: few; cdr3_length: 17; cdr3_aa: CASSWGLAGGNTGELFF; cdr3_nt: TGTGCCAGCAGTTGGGGACTAGCGGGAGGTAACACCGGGGAGCTGTTTTTT
j_call: TRBJ2-1; d_call: TRBD2; v_call: TRBV6-2/TRBV6-3; clone_size: many; cdr3_length: 17; cdr3_aa: CASSYSAVQLAGNEQFF; cdr3_nt: TGTGCCAGCAGTTACTCTGCCGTACAACTAGCGGGCAATGAGCAGTTCTTC
j_call: TRBJ2-1; d_call: TRBD2; v_call: TRBV27; clone_size: many; cdr3_length: 15; cdr3_aa: CASSLLAGGHNEQFF; cdr3_nt: TGTGCCAGCAGTTTACTAGCGGGAGGCCACAATGAGCAGTTCTTC
j_call: TRBJ1-1; d_call: .; v_call: TRBV28; clone_size: many; cdr3_length: 15; cdr3_aa: CASSLRGRMNTEAFF; cdr3_nt: TGTGCCAGCAGTTTAAGGGGCAGGATGAACACTGAAGCTTTCTTT
j_call: TRBJ2-2; d_call: TRBD2; v_call: TRBV28; clone_size: few; cdr3_length: 16; cdr3_aa: CASLTSGRAVTGELFF; cdr3_nt: TGTGCCAGCTTAACCAGCGGGAGGGCCGTCACCGGGGAGCTGTTTTTT
j_call: TRBJ1-5; d_call: .; v_call: TRBV2; clone_size: many; cdr3_length: 15; cdr3_aa: CASSEAIKEGQPQHF; cdr3_nt: TGTGCCAGCAGTGAAGCGATTAAGGAGGGACAGCCCCAGCATTTT
j_call: TRBJ2-1; d_call: .; v_call: TRBV7-3; clone_size: many; cdr3_length: 14; cdr3_aa: CASSLSTGHNEQFF; cdr3_nt: TGTGCCAGCAGCCTAAGCACGGGGCACAATGAGCAGTTCTTC
j_call: TRBJ2-5; d_call: .; v_call: TRBV7-3; clone_size: many; cdr3_length: 13; cdr3_aa: CASSLAPEGTQYF; cdr3_nt: TGTGCCAGCAGCTTAGCACCCGAAGGGACCCAGTACTTC
j_call: TRBJ2-5; d_call: .; v_call: TRBV11-3; clone_size: .; cdr3_length: 13; cdr3_aa: CASSLWDGETQYF; cdr3_nt: TGTGCCAGCAGCTTATGGGACGGGGAGACCCAGTACTTC
j_call: TRBJ2-1; d_call: TRBD2; v_call: TRBV7-2; clone_size: many; cdr3_length: 16; cdr3_aa: CASSLELAGANNEQFF; cdr3_nt: TGTGCCAGCAGCTTAGAACTAGCGGGGGCAAACAATGAGCAGTTCTTC
j_call: TRBJ2-4; d_call: .; v_call: TRBV7-9; clone_size: many; cdr3_length: 15; cdr3_aa: CASSLGRISKNIQYF; cdr3_nt: TGTGCCAGCAGCTTGGGGCGGATAAGCAAAAACATTCAGTACTTC
j_call: TRBJ2-3; d_call: .; v_call: TRBV7-8; clone_size: .; cdr3_length: 16; cdr3_aa: CASSLRPRIRTDTQYF; cdr3_nt: TGTGCCAGCAGCCTTCGGCCCCGGATTCGCACAGATACGCAGTATTTT
j_call: TRBJ1-5; d_call: .; v_call: TRBV4-1; clone_size: few; cdr3_length: 13; cdr3_aa: CASSLTGVRPQHF; cdr3_nt: TGCGCCAGCAGCCTAACGGGAGTAAGGCCCCAGCATTTT
j_call: TRBJ1-2; d_call: .; v_call: TRBV2; clone_size: .; cdr3_length: 13; cdr3_aa: CASRTAGNYGYTF; cdr3_nt: TGTGCCAGCAGGACCGCCGGGAACTATGGCTACACCTTC
j_call: TRBJ2-2; d_call: TRBD2; v_call: TRBV12-3/TRBV12-4; clone_size: few; cdr3_length: 16; cdr3_aa: CASSFLGTSINGELFF; cdr3_nt: TGTGCCAGCAGTTTTCTGGGGACTAGCATAAACGGGGAGCTGTTTTTT
j_call: TRBJ2-7; d_call: TRBD2; v_call: TRBV7-8; clone_size: many; cdr3_length: 16; cdr3_aa: CASSLGGLAGVGEQYF; cdr3_nt: TGTGCCAGCAGCTTAGGGGGACTAGCGGGAGTGGGAGAGCAGTACTTC
j_call: TRBJ2-3; d_call: .; v_call: TRBV2; clone_size: .; cdr3_length: 14; cdr3_aa: CASSGGQRTDTQYF; cdr3_nt: TGTGCCAGCAGTGGGGGTCAGCGCACAGATACGCAGTATTTT
j_call: TRBJ2-1; d_call: TRBD1; v_call: TRBV29-1; clone_size: .; cdr3_length: 14; cdr3_aa: CSVNRDRGRNEQFF; cdr3_nt: TGCAGCGTGAACCGGGACAGGGGGCGGAATGAGCAGTTCTTC
j_call: TRBJ2-1; d_call: TRBD2; v_call: TRBV28; clone_size: many; cdr3_length: 15; cdr3_aa: CASSYETSGKNEQFF; cdr3_nt: TGTGCCAGCAGTTATGAGACTAGCGGGAAGAATGAGCAGTTCTTC
j_call: TRBJ1-1; d_call: .; v_call: TRBV29-1; clone_size: .; cdr3_length: 12; cdr3_aa: CSVRQSNTEAFF; cdr3_nt: TGCAGCGTTCGACAGTCGAACACTGAAGCTTTCTTT
j_call: TRBJ2-1; d_call: .; v_call: TRBV28; clone_size: .; cdr3_length: 12; cdr3_aa: CASSPGRVWQFF; cdr3_nt: TGTGCCAGCAGTCCCGGCAGGGTATGGCAGTTCTTC
j_call: TRBJ2-6; d_call: .; v_call: TRBV28; clone_size: few; cdr3_length: 17; cdr3_aa: CASSLVFMELGANVLTF; cdr3_nt: TGTGCCAGCAGTTTAGTTTTCATGGAGCTTGGGGCCAACGTCCTGACTTTC
j_call: TRBJ1-1; d_call: .; v_call: TRBV14; clone_size: once; cdr3_length: 13; cdr3_aa: CASSQDGQGEAFF; cdr3_nt: TGTGCCAGCAGCCAAGATGGGCAGGGGGAAGCTTTCTTT
j_call: TRBJ2-3; d_call: .; v_call: TRBV19; clone_size: .; cdr3_length: 15; cdr3_aa: CASSGSRGSTDTQYF; cdr3_nt: TGTGCCAGTAGTGGGTCAAGGGGAAGCACAGATACGCAGTATTTT
j_call: TRBJ1-4; d_call: .; v_call: TRBV20-1; clone_size: .; cdr3_length: 11; cdr3_aa: CSAGGNEKLFF; cdr3_nt: TGCAGTGCTGGGGGAAATGAAAAACTGTTTTTT
j_call: TRBJ2-5; d_call: .; v_call: TRBV29-1; clone_size: many; cdr3_length: 9; cdr3_aa: CSVGETQYF; cdr3_nt: TGCAGCGTAGGAGAGACCCAGTACTTC
j_call: TRBJ2-2; d_call: TRBD2; v_call: TRBV7-2; clone_size: many; cdr3_length: 15; cdr3_aa: CASSLRGLAAGELFF; cdr3_nt: TGTGCCAGCAGCTTAAGAGGACTAGCCGCCGGGGAGCTGTTTTTT